Described below is a single T cell receptor (beta chain) sequence and its context. The target of this receptor is not known. Base-call qualities are not available, and no considerably larger clone is one nucleotide away. Using the deep immunoSEQ assay, TCR CDR3 regions were amplified from genomic DNA by multiplex PCR. Genomic DNA extracted from each cell subset was distributed evenly over all wells of several immunoSEQ 96-well plates, and each plate served as one replicate. For sorted subsets, each replicate PCR was loaded with approximately 190 ng genomic DNA, equivalent to 25,000 to 30,000 T cell genomes. Purified libraries were measured with a Qubit 3.0 fluorometer, size-checked on a Bioanalyzer 2100, and measured again with the KAPA Library Quantification kit. A separate single-read 150-cycle Illumina NextSeq 550 flow cell was used to sequence each immunoSEQ 96-well plate. Regarding the original processing steps: The immunoSEQ output contained only junctional sequences without quality scores, so filtering could not match that applied to full-length reads. To assign V/J genes and CDR3, sequences were annotated using PyIR, a Python wrapper for IgBLAST v1.9, with IMGT germline references. Any read was removed if the V/J assignment was weak (E-value above 1e-6), the CDR3 was missing, or the read contained stop codons, out-of-frame junctions, or ambiguous translated residues. V3J clonotypes were defined as sequences sharing the same inferred V gene, J gene, and CDR3 amino acid sequence. Percentage overlap between repertoires was computed as shared unique clonotypes divided by the size of the smaller repertoire. Richness of each repertoire was evaluated using RTK rarefaction, the Chao1 estimator, and Recon v2.1 estimates of unobserved clonotypes. Generation probabilities were computed with OLGA for all TCRbeta clonotypes obtained by the gDNA method from several donors. TCRdb stores this immuneACCESS table with in-frame sequences only. Part of the clones is absent; in the studies checked, under half of the shortfall reflects unresolved V genes, and no reason is known for the rest. Clone size and V and J calls were adopted from that table, with D and trimming inferred from the DNA. The sample yields 1.6 million or so clones; approximately 97% were counted once. The ten largest clonotypes hold roughly 1.1% of the sample.

The donors were healthy, HIV-negative adults with no recently reported acute infections or vaccinations. All donors were Caucasian adults living in Nashville, Tennessee, USA. CD4+ T cells were enriched through magnetic negative selection, after which naive cells were positively selected on CD45RA and the remaining negative fraction served as the memory subset. Blood was collected by leukapheresis, and PBMCs were isolated by Ficoll-Histopaque density gradient centrifugation and then cryopreserved in liquid nitrogen vapor phase. Analytical flow cytometry was used to check the purity and quantity of each magnetically sorted T cell population. Genomic DNA was isolated from every sorted fraction and measured by UV absorbance on a Nanodrop 2000c. This sample was included in a study of shared clonotypes between healthy human individuals (dated by TCRdb to 2018 to 2020). Looking at the study overall: Two women and three men aged 18 to 49 years were included in the cohort. Each donor's leukapheresis produced roughly between about 0.9 and 9.5 billion PBMCs. To increase sequencing depth and limit assay-specific biases, TCR repertoire library preparation and sequencing were carried out by different laboratories using diverse techniques. For each donor, three plates each were used for CD4 naive and CD4 memory, two plates were used for CD8 naive, and one plate was used for CD8 memory. The study deeply sequenced blood TCR repertoires of five healthy adults to estimate repertoire size and the extent of clonotype sharing between individuals.

Findings and caveats that apply to the study as a whole: Even with the large sequencing depth, rarefaction of the sorted-subset datasets indicated that sequencing was incomplete. Only blood was sampled, and tissue TCR repertoires likely differ from those in blood. Naive subsets generally had larger estimated clonotype richness than memory subsets did. Compared with non-shared clonotypes, the clonotypes found in all four sorted-subset donors had higher generation probabilities. The genetic and exposure-history diversity represented was limited by the small number of donors. Based on pairwise subsampling, the degree of clonotype sharing among donors was expected to be affected by sequencing depth. Roughly 5.2% of naive CD4, 3.5% of naive CD8, about 2.4% of memory CD4, and approximately 0.39% of memory CD8 clonotypes were shared across a few donors.

The CDR3 spans 16 residues, from the cysteine through the phenylalanine. The entry retains the CDR3 DNA only, 48 bases that are in frame from base 1. The V end loses 6 bases and the J end loses 8 bases, and a stretch of 23 bases separates them. As encoded in the germline V gene (reference sequence), CDR1 is MNHEY while CDR2 is SMNVEV. This TCR was recovered from a young man in good health. The chain is assembled from TRBV27 and TRBJ2-1; the D segment might be TRBD1 or TRBD2, since each matches 6 bases. The sequenced sample was naive CD4+ T cells sorted from blood. Explained via the paper, the cell subset or site label denotes: CD45RA+ positively selected. The sequence in DNA is TGTGCCAGCAGGGCCGCGGGGACACTGTTATCACATGAGCAGTTCTTC. Translated, this is CASRAAGTLLSHEQFF.